This T cell receptor (beta chain) appears in the sequencing data of a study of OX40 agonist ivuxolimab in advanced cancers. The sampling schedule covered blood at baseline, cycle 4 day 1, and cycle 7 day 1. Study-wide results and caveats: Some nonresponders also had low normalized T-cell clonal expansion.

The CDR3 totals 14 residues. Looked up from germline, CDR1 is SGHRS and CDR2 is YFSETQ. Trimming took 1 base from V and 1 from J, leaving 7 bases between them. As to this clone: Its antigen remains unidentified.

Sequencing was performed with immunoSEQ multiplex PCR; in TCRdb, only in-frame clones are kept and a portion is missing. This sample has approximately 70,000 clones, with approximately 90% found just once. The specimen comprised CD4+ or CD8+ T cells sorted from blood, sampled in a trial of the OX40 agonist ivuxolimab. The J gene is TRBJ2-3, the V gene TRBV5-1; D not certain. The clonotype originates from an adult with an advanced solid tumor such as melanoma, head and neck, liver or kidney cancer. CDR3 sequence: CASSLTDGTDTQYF. The CDR3, as DNA: TGCGCCAGCAGCTTGACAGATGGCACAGATACGCAGTATTTT.